A single count supports the clone carrying this T cell receptor beta chain. The data belong to a study of blood T cell repertoires in COVID-19. The wider study: The origin of the acute and convalescent COVID-19 samples was the United States, Italy and Spain. In each case, the material was cDNA or gDNA derived from T cells, B-cell-depleted T cells, or PBMCs.

As processed by the authors: Amplifying reference gene primers gave estimates of nucleated cell counts. Clones were sequenced by immunoSEQ multiplex PCR, and TCRdb holds only the in-frame ones, with some missing. V and J calls and clone size come straight from that table; D and trimming were deduced from the DNA. The sample yields 100,000 or so clones, around 87% seen once. Deletions cut 6 bases from V and 1 base from J, with 8 bases between. The CDR3 is 13 amino acids. The sample consisted of peripheral blood. The chain uses TRBV12-3 or TRBV12-4 and TRBJ2-3; no definite D call. This TCR came from a woman aged 25 to 45 with acute or convalescent COVID-19. CDR3 coding DNA: TGTGCCAGCAGGCAGGTCGGCACAGATACGCAGTATTTT. Amino acid sequence: CASRQVGTDTQYF.